This entry lists 2 T cell receptor beta chains sequenced from one sample in a study of T cells after yellow fever vaccination. TCRdb reanalysed the 5' RACE reads using MiXCR and keeps one entry per CDR3 protein. The sample carries some 600,000 distinct CDR3 sequences, roughly 17% recorded once. Sample: PBMCs, taken 5 to 6 days after the first yellow fever vaccination. Every receptor here comes from a man aged 18 to 29 who received the YFV17D yellow fever vaccine.

The V call is TRBV5-1, the J call TRBJ2-7, with 7 nucleotides matching TRBD1. The CDR3 covers 15 residues. V was clipped by 0 bases and J by 2 bases; unmatched bases: 5. In germline, CDR1 is SGHRS, CDR2 YFSETQ. The CDR3 here is CASSLESGQTYEQYF. The CDR3 DNA sequence: TGCGCCAGCAGCTTGGAGTCGGGACAGACCTACGAGCAGTACTTC. The full variable domain, with the rest looked up from reference TRBV5-1 and TRBJ2-7, is KAGVTQTPRYLIKTRGQQVTLSCSPISGHRSVSWYQQTPGQGLQFLFEYFSETQRNKGNFPGRFSGRQFSNSRSEMNVSTLELGDSALYLCASSLESGQTYEQYFGPGTRLTVT.

This clonotype turned up a few times. This chain uses TRBV7-2 with TRBJ1-2; D is ambiguous. Deletions cut 4 bases from V and 7 bases from J, with 10 bases between. The CDR3 has 12 residues. The germline V gene has CDR1 SGHTA and CDR2 FQGNSA. The CDR3 bases are TGTGCCAGCAGCTCCCTGCGTCTTGGCTACACCTTC. This gives the protein CASSSLRLGYTF. Full variable domain (missing parts from reference TRBV7-2 and TRBJ1-2): GAGVSQSPSNKVTEKGKDVELRCDPISGHTALYWYRQSLGQGLEFLIYFQGNSAPDKSGLPSDRFSAERTGGSVSTLTIQRTQQEDSAVYLCASSSLRLGYTFGSGTRLTVV.